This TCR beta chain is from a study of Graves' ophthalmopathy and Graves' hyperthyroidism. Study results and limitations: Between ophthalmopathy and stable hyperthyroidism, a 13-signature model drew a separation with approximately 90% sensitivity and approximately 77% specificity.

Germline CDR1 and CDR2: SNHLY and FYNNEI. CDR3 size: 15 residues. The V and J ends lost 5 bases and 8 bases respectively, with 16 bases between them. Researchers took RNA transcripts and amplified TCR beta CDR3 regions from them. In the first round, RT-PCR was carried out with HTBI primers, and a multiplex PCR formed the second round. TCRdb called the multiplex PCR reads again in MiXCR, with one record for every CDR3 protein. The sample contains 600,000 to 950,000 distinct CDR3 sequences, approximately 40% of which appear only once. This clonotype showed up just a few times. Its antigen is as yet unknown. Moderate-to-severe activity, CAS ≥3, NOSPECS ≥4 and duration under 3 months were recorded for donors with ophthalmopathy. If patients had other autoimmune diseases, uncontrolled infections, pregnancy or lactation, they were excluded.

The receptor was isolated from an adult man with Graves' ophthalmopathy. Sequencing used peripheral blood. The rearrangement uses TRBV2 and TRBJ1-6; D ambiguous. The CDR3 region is CASSQVRPGDSPLHF. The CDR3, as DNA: TGTGCCAGCAGTCAAGTTCGTCCAGGAGATTCACCCCTCCACTTT.